This T cell receptor (beta chain) was identified in a study of cytomegalovirus exposure and HLA in healthy donors. CDR3 length equals 14 residues. V lost 5 bases and J lost 9; bases outside the gene matches: 10. Germline CDR1 reads SGHNT; CDR2 reads YENEEA. Sequencing was performed with immunoSEQ multiplex PCR; in TCRdb, only in-frame clones are kept and a portion is missing. Among 150,000 to 200,000 clones listed, about 80% were seen once. Sequencing was performed on PBMCs. The chain employs TRBV11-3 and TRBJ2-1, with 7 nucleotides matching TRBD2. This TCR was recovered from a young man in good health and CMV-seropositive. The CDR3 DNA is TGTGCCAGCAGCGATCGCGGGAGATATGGTGAGCAGTTCTTC. It is translated as CASSDRGRYGEQFF.